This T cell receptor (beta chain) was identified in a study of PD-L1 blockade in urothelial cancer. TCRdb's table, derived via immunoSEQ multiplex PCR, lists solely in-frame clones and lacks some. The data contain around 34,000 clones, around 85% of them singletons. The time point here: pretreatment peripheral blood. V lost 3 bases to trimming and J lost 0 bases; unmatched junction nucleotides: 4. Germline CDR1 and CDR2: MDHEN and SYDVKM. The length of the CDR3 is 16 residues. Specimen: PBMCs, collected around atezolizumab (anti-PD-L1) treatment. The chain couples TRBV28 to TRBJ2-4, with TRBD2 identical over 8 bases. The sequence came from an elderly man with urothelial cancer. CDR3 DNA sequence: TGTGCCAGCAGTTTTGGAAGCGGGGGAGCCAAAAACATTCAGTACTTC. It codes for CASSFGSGGAKNIQYF.